This T cell receptor (beta chain) was identified in a study of T cell responses to AZD1222 COVID-19 vaccine. Study outcomes and limitations: The study found Spike-specific TCR breadth and depth rose after two AZD1222 doses. Mapped onto spike, vaccine-associated CD4 TCRs spanned it and were dominant at 160-218 and 743-854. Donors were mostly white British, more females; clonal diversity possibly underestimated.

Recipients boosted at about 4 weeks or about 12 weeks are pooled. About this clone itself: The antigen remains undetermined.

The V gene's germline CDR1 is SEHNR and CDR2 FQNEAQ (reference sequence). The CDR3 runs to 14 residues. V lost 5 bases, J lost 2 bases, and 5 bases stayed unmatched. Measured with immunoSEQ multiplex PCR; TCRdb has only the in-frame clones, and not every one. The table has about 270,000 clones, around 93% seen once. This material consisted of peripheral blood, taken 28 days after the second AZD1222 dose. This chain connects TRBV7-9 to TRBJ1-1; 7 bases align to TRBD1. The receptor comes from an adult who received the AZD1222 COVID-19 vaccine. CDR3 protein: CASSMGQLNTEAFF. The CDR3 DNA reads TGTGCCAGCAGCATGGGACAGCTTAACACTGAAGCTTTCTTT.